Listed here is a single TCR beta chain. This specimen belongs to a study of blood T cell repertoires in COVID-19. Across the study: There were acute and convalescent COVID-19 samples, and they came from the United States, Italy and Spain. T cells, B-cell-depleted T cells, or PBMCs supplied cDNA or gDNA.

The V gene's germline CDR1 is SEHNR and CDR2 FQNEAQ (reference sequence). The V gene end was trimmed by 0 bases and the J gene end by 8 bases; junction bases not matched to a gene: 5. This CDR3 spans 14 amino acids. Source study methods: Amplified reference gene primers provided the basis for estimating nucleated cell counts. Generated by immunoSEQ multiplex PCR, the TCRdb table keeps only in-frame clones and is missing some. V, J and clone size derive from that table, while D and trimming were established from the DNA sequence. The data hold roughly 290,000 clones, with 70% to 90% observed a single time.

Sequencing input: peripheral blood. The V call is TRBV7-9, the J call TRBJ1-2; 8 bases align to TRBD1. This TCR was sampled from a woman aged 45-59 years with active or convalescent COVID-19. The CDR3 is CASSLAGTGSGYTF. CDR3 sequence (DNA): TGTGCCAGCAGCTTAGCAGGGACAGGCAGCGGCTACACCTTC.